Following are 11 T cell receptor beta chains from one sample sequenced in a study of blood T cell repertoires in COVID-19 (TCRdb year 2020). Library generation was performed with the immunoSEQ multiplex PCR assay. What TCRdb holds here is the immuneACCESS table cut down to in-frame rearrangements. Part of the clones is not present; checked against another copy, under half of the missing clones reflect an unresolved V gene, and the others are unexplained. The sample profile shows almost 400,000 clones; around 92% of them were found once. Of the sample, about 1.8% is held by the ten largest clones. The sequencing input was PBMCs or T cells enriched from blood (not recorded which). Receptor source: a woman in her twenties or thirties who had recovered from COVID-19.

V and J are TRBV5-1 and TRBJ1-2; tentative D call: TRBD1 (6 bases). Per germline, CDR1 SGHRS and CDR2 YFSETQ. The CDR3 extends over 13 amino acids. The V end was cut by 4 bases, the J end by 4 bases, with 11 bases between. In DNA form, the CDR3 reads TGCGCCAGCAGCGAACAGGGCCCCTATGGCTACACCTTC. It yields the protein CASSEQGPYGYTF.

The chain combines TRBV2 with TRBJ2-1; the match to TRBD1 covers 7 bases. CDR3 length: 17 amino acids. The V segment lost 0 bases and the J segment 4 bases; nucleotides outside the gene matches: 9. Germline assignment: CDR1 SNHLY and CDR2 FYNNEI. The CDR3 DNA follows: TGTGCCAGCAGTGAAGCTAAGAGTGGGACAGATTACAATGAGCAGTTCTTC. Encoded protein: CASSEAKSGTDYNEQFF.

The rearrangement joins TRBV18 to TRBJ1-1; 8 nucleotides match TRBD1. CDR1 and CDR2 from the germline V gene are KGHSH and LQKENI. The CDR3 length is 17 residues. V gave up 3 bases and J gave up 0 bases; unmatched junction bases: 9. CDR3 region: CASSPSKTGGMNTEAFF. CDR3 bases: TGTGCCAGCTCACCGAGTAAAACAGGGGGTATGAACACTGAAGCTTTCTTT.

This clone was seen only once. The rearrangement joins TRBV4-1 to TRBJ2-7, with D hard to call. The CDR3 has 15 residues. The germline V gene has CDR1 MGHRA and CDR2 YSYEKL. Trimming shortened V by 1 base and J by 3 bases, and 13 bases separated the two germline ends. As DNA, the CDR3 is TGCGCCAGCAGCCAAGCGTCACAGTCTGGCTACGAGCAGTACTTC. As protein: CASSQASQSGYEQYF.

The chain couples TRBV19 to TRBJ2-5; tentatively, D is TRBD1 (6 bases). The CDR3 spans 17 residues. Trimming cost V 4 bases and J 8 bases, with 26 bases left between them. CDR1 is LNHDA, CDR2 SQIVND, per germline (reference sequence). CDR3 sequence: CASSTRNGQGLIGTQYF. CDR3 nucleotide sequence: TGTGCCAGTAGTACCCGTAATGGGCAGGGGTTAATCGGAACCCAGTACTTC.

This clone was recorded only once. This rearrangement joins TRBV4-3 to TRBJ1-1; unclear D gene. Trimming shortened V by 1 base and J by 7 bases, and 16 bases separated the two germline ends. This CDR3 is 15 amino acids long. Germline V gene lookup returns CDR1 LGHNA and CDR2 YSLEER. The DNA for the CDR3 is TGCGCCAGCAGCCAAGTAGTCGGTTACAGTAGTGAAGCTTTCTTT. Protein product: CASSQVVGYSSEAFF.

The rearrangement joins TRBV4-3 to TRBJ2-1, with 7 bases lining up with TRBD2. Germline V CDR1 and CDR2: LGHNA, YSLEER. V lost 0 bases and J lost 3; bases outside the gene matches: 11. This CDR3 has 18 residues. Here the CDR3 DNA reads TGCGCCAGCAGCCAAGATATTTTACGTGGGACTAACTACAATGAGCAGTTCTTC. Translating it yields CASSQDILRGTNYNEQFF.

Regarding this clone: The same CDR3 also results from other DNA sequences found in this sample. This chain links TRBV19 with TRBJ1-1; D is unclear. CDR1 and CDR2 from the germline V gene are LNHDA and SQIVND (reference sequence). The CDR3 consists of 14 residues. Trimming left V 1 base short and J 2 bases short, with 8 bases between. The DNA of the CDR3 is TGTGCCAGTAGTATAGGAGGCAGTAACACTGAAGCTTTCTTT. Translated, it gives CASSIGGSNTEAFF.

The chain recombines TRBV6-5 with TRBJ2-1, with 11 bases aligning to TRBD1. The V gene end was trimmed by 6 bases and the J gene end by 3 bases; junction bases not matched to a gene: 4. The length of the CDR3 is 15 residues. The germline CDR1 and CDR2 sequences are MNHEY and SVGAGI. The CDR3 DNA is TGTGCCAGCAGAGGGACAGGGGGGGGCTACAATGAGCAGTTCTTC. It encodes CASRGTGGGYNEQFF.

The gene calls are TRBV5-4 and TRBJ2-1; D gene ambiguous. The germline gives CDR1 SGHNT, CDR2 YYREEE (reference sequence). The CDR3 sequence is 14 residues long. V was cut by 2 bases and J by 5 bases, with 11 bases left in between. The CDR3 protein is CASSFLPPDNEQFF. DNA of the CDR3: TGTGCCAGCAGCTTCCTACCGCCGGACAATGAGCAGTTCTTC. Based on the CDR3 plus reference TRBV5-4 and TRBJ2-1, the full variable domain is ETGVTQSPTHLIKTRGQQVTLRCSSQSGHNTVSWYQQALGQGPQFIFQYYREEENGRGNFPPRFSGLQFPNYSSELNVNALELDDSALYLCASSFLPPDNEQFFGPGTRLTVL.

J is TRBJ2-2 and V is TRBV5-1; the match to TRBD1 covers 8 bases. With 1 base clipped from V and 0 bases from J, the junction kept 8 bases outside the gene matches. CDR1 and CDR2 from the germline V gene are SGHRS and YFSETQ. The CDR3 sequence is 18 residues long. The CDR3 sequence: CASSLSDRGRANTGELFF. The CDR3 DNA reads as TGCGCCAGCAGCTTGTCCGACAGGGGACGGGCGAACACCGGGGAGCTGTTTTTT.